This T cell receptor beta chain appears in the sequencing data of a study of early T cells in non-severe SARS-CoV-2 infection. Study context: Sequencing used unsorted whole-blood bulk RNA, so chains lack pairing. The study's findings and limits: Missing private and CD4 specificities, VDJdb matching favored anti-spike CD8 responses.

MiXCR, applied by TCRdb to the 5' RACE reads, yields one record per CDR3 protein. The sample yields 60,000 to 75,000 distinct CDR3 sequences, over 10% seen once. Regarding this clonotype: Antigen specificity is unknown.

Germline loops: CDR1 DFQATT, CDR2 SNEGSKA (reference sequence). The CDR3 length is 13 residues. Germline trimming cut 5 bases from V and 3 bases from J; bases unmatched to any gene: 6. The TCR comes from an adult who was a healthcare worker with PCR-confirmed SARS-CoV-2 infection or an uninfected control (not recorded which). This chain joins TRBV20-1 and TRBJ2-7; TRBD1 matches 8 bases. The sequences come from whole blood, collected at baseline. CDR3 loop: CSAYRQGYYEQYF. CDR3 nucleotide sequence: TGCAGTGCTTATCGACAGGGGTACTACGAGCAGTACTTC.